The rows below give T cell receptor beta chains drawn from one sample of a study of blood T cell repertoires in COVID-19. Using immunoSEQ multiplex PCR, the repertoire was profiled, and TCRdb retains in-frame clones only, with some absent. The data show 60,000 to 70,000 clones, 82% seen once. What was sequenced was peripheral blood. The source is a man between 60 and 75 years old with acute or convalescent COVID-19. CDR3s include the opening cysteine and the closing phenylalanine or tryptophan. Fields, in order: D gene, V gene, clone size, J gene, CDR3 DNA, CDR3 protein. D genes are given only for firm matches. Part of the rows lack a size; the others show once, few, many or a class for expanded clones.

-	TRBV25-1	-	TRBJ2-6	TGTGCCAGCGGGGCGTTTGACTCTGGGGCCAACGTCCTGACTTTC	CASGAFDSGANVLTF
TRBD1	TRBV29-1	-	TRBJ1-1	TGCAGCGTGAGGGACAGGGTCGGCACTGAAGCTTTCTTT	CSVRDRVGTEAFF
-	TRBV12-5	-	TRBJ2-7	TGTGCTAGTGGTTTGGCTCAGGTGTCTACCACCTACGAGCAGTACTTC	CASGLAQVSTTYEQYF
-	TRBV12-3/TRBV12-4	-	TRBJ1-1	TGTGCCAGCAGTGACACCGACACTGAAGCTTTCTTT	CASSDTDTEAFF
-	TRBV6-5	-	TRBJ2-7	TGTGCCAGCAGACTCTCACAGGCCACCCCGGTCGAGCAGTACTTC	CASRLSQATPVEQYF
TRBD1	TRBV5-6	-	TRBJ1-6	TGTGCCAGCAGCTTGTGGGGACAGGGGAATTCACCCCTCCACTTT	CASSLWGQGNSPLHF
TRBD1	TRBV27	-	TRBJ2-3	TGTGCCAGCAGTTTTCAGGGGGCGGATGCTGGAGATACGCAGTATTTT	CASSFQGADAGDTQYF
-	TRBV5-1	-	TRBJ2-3	TGCGCCAGCAGCTTGGCGGGGGACCCCGCAGATACGCAGTATTTT	CASSLAGDPADTQYF
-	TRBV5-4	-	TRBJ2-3	TGTGCCAGCCTCGACAGCAGCACAGATACGCAGTATTTT	CASLDSSTDTQYF
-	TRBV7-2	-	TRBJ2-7	TGTGCCAGCAGCTCCCCGACAGCCACTCTCTACGAGCAGTACTTC	CASSSPTATLYEQYF
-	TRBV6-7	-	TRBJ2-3	TGTGCCAGCCTTTCCACCAGCCTAGCGGATACGCAGTATTTT	CASLSTSLADTQYF
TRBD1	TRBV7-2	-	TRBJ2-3	TGTGCCAGCAGGGGACAGGGTTGGGCAGATACGCAGTATTTT	CASRGQGWADTQYF
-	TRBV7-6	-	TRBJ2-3	TGTGCCAGCAGCTTAAAAGGGGGGGCGGGAACAGATACGCAGTATTTT	CASSLKGGAGTDTQYF
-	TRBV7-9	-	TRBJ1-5	TGTGCCAGCAGCCGCCCGGGACAGCCCCAGCATTTT	CASSRPGQPQHF
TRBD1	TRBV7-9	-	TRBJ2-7	TGTGCCAGCAGCTTCGAAAGGACAGGGTCCGACGAGCAGTACTTC	CASSFERTGSDEQYF
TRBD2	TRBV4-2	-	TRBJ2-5	TGTGCCAGCAGCCGACAAGCGGGGGAAGAGACCCAGTACTTC	CASSRQAGEETQYF
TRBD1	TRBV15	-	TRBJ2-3	TGTGCCACCAGCATAACCTCGGACAGGGCCCTTACGCAGTATTTT	CATSITSDRALTQYF
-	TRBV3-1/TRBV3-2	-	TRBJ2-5	TGTGCCAGCAGCCAACCACGACAGGTACAAGAGACCCAGTACTTC	CASSQPRQVQETQYF
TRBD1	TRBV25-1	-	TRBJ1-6	TGTGCCAGCAGTGAGGAGGACAGGGGGAATTCACCCCTCCACTTT	CASSEEDRGNSPLHF
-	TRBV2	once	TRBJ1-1	TGTGCCAGCGGGGGGGACGCCAGGAACACTGAAGCTTTCTTT	CASGGDARNTEAFF